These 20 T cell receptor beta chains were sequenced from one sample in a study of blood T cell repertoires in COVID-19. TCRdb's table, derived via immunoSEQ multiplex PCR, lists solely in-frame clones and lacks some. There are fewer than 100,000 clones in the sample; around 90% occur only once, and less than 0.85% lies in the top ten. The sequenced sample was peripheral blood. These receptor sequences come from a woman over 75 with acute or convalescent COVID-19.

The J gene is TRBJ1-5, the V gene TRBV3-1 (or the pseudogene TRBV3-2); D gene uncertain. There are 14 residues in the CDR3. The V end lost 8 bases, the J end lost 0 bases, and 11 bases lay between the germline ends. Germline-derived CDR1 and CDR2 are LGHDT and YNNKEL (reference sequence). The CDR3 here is CASGPGISNQPQHF. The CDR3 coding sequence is TGTGCCAGCGGACCGGGGATTAGCAATCAGCCCCAGCATTTT.

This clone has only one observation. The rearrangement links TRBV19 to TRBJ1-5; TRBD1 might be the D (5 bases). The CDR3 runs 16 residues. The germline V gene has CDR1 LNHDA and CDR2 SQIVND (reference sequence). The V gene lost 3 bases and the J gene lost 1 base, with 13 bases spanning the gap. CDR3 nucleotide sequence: TGTGCCAGTAGTATCTCCAAAGGGGTGAGCAATCAGCCCCAGCATTTT. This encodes CASSISKGVSNQPQHF.

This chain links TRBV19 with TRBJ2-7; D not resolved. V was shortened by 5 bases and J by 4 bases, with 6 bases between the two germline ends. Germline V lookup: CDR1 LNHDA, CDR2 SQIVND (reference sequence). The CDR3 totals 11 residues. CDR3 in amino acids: CASSSPYEQYF. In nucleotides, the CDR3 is TGTGCCAGTAGTTCTCCTTACGAGCAGTACTTC.

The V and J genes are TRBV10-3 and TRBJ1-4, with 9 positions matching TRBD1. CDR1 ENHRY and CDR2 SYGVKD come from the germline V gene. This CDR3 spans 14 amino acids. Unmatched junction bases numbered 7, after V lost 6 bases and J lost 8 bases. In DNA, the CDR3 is TGTGCCATCAGCACAGGGGGCGCGGGGGAAAAACTGTTTTTT. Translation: CAISTGGAGEKLFF.

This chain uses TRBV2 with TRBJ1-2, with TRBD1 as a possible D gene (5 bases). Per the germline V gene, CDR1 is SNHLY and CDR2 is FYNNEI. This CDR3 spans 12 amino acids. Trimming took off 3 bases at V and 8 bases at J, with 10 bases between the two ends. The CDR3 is CASSDAGRGYTF. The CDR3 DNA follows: TGTGCCAGCAGTGATGCAGGGCGCGGCTACACCTTC. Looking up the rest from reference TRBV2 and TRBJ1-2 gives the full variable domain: EPEVTQTPSHQVTQMGQEVILRCVPISNHLYFYWYRQILGQKVEFLVSFYNNEISEKSEIFDDQFSVERPDGSNFTLKIRSTKLEDSAMYFCASSDAGRGYTFGSGTRLTVV.

The CDR3 sequence is CASSLLGEAANEKLFF. CDR3 DNA: TGTGCCAGCAGCTTGCTAGGGGAGGCGGCTAATGAAAAACTGTTTTTT. The J gene is TRBJ1-4, the V gene TRBV7-2, with TRBD1 as a possible D gene (5 bases). The CDR3 has 16 residues. Germline CDR1 is SGHTA and CDR2 is FQGNSA. V shed 3 bases and J shed 3 bases, with 14 bases lying between them.

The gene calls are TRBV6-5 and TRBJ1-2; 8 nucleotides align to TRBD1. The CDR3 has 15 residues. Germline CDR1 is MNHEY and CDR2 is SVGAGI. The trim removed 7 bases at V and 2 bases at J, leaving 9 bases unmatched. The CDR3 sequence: CASTPGAGGNYGYTF. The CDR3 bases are TGTGCCAGCACTCCCGGGGCAGGGGGCAACTATGGCTACACCTTC.

CDR3 in amino acids: CASSLAGSGNTIYF. The CDR3 bases are TGTGCCAGCAGTTTAGCAGGTTCTGGAAACACCATATATTTT. The chain recombines TRBV27 with TRBJ1-3; D is undetermined. V shed 2 bases and J shed 1 base, with 6 bases lying between them. Germline CDR1 is MNHEY and CDR2 is SMNVEV (reference sequence). The CDR3 has 14 amino acids.

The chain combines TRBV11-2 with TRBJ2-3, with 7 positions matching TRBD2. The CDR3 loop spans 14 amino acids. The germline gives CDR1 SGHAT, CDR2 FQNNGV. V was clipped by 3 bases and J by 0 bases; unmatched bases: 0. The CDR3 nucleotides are TGTGCCAGCAGCTTTAGCGGGAGCACAGATACGCAGTATTTT. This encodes CASSFSGSTDTQYF.

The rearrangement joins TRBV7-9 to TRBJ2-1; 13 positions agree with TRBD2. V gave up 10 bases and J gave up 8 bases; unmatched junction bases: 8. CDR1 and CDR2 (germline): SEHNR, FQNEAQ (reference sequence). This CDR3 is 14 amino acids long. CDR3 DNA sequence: TGTGCCATCCGGACTAGCGGGAGAAGAGATGAGCAGTTCTTC. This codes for CAIRTSGRRDEQFF.

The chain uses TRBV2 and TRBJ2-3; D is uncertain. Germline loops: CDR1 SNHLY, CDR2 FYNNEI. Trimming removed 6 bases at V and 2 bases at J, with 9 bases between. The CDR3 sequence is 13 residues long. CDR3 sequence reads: CASRDTPTDTQYF. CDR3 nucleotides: TGTGCCAGCAGAGACACCCCCACAGATACGCAGTATTTT.

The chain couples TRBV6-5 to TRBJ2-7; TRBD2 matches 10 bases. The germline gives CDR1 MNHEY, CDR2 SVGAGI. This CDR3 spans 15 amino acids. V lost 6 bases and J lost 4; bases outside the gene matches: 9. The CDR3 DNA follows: TGTGCCAGCAGGGATGCACTAGCGGGATCGTACGAGCAGTACTTC. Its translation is CASRDALAGSYEQYF.

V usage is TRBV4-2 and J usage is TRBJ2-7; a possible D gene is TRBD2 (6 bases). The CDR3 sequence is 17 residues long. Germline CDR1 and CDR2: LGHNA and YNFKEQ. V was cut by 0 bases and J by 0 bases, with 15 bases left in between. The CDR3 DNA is TGTGCCAGCAGCCAAGATTCCGCCTCGGACTACTCCTACGAGCAGTACTTC. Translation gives CASSQDSASDYSYEQYF.

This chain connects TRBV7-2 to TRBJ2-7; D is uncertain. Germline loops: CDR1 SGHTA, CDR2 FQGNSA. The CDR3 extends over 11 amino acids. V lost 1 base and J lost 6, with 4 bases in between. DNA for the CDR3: TGTGCCAGCAGCTTAGTCCGCGAGCAGTACTTC. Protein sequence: CASSLVREQYF.

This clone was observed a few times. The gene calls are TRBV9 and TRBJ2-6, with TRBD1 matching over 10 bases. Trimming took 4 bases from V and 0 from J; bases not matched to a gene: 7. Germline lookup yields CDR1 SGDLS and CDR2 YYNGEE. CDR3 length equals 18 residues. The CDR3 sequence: CASSPAGTGDSGANVLTF. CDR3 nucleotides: TGTGCCAGCAGCCCTGCCGGGACAGGGGACTCTGGGGCCAACGTCCTGACTTTC.

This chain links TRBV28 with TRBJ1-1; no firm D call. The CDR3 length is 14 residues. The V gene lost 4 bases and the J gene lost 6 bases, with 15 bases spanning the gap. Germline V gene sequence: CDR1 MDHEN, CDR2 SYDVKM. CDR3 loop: CASSWEYSGAEAFF. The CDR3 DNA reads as TGTGCCAGCAGTTGGGAGTATTCTGGGGCTGAAGCTTTCTTT.

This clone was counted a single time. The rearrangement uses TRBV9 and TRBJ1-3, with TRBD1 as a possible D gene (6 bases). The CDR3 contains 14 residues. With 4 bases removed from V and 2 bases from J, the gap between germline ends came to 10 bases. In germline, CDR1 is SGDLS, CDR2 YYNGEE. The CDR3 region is CASSPRTAGNTIYF. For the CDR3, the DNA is TGTGCCAGCAGCCCTCGGACAGCTGGAAACACCATATATTTT.

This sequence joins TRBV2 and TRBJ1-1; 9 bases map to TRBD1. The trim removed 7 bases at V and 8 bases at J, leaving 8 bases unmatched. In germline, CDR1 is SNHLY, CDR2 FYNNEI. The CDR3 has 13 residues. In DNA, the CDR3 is TGTGCCAGCACCCGGGACAGGGACGCGGAAGCTTTCTTT. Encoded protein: CASTRDRDAEAFF. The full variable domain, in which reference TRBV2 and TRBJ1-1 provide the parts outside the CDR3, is EPEVTQTPSHQVTQMGQEVILRCVPISNHLYFYWYRQILGQKVEFLVSFYNNEISEKSEIFDDQFSVERPDGSNFTLKIRSTKLEDSAMYFCASTRDRDAEAFFGQGTRLTVV.

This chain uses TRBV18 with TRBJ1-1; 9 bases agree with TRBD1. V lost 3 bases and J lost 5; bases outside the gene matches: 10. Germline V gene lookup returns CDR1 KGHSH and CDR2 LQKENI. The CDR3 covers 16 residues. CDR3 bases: TGTGCCAGCTCACCGCTTGTTAACAGGGGGCCTACTGAAGCTTTCTTT. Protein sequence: CASSPLVNRGPTEAFF. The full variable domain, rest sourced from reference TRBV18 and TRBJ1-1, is NAGVMQNPRHLVRRRGQEARLRCSPMKGHSHVYWYRQLPEEGLKFMVYLQKENIIDESGMPKERFSAEFPKEGPSILRIQQVVRGDSAAYFCASSPLVNRGPTEAFFGQGTRLTVV.

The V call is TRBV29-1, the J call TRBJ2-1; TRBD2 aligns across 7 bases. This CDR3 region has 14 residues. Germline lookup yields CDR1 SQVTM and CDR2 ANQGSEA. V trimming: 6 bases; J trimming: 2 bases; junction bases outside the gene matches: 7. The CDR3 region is CSVPRDYPYNEQFF. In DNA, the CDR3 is TGCAGCGTCCCCCGGGACTACCCCTACAATGAGCAGTTCTTC.